A selection of T cell receptor beta chains follows, all from one sample in a study of early T cells in non-severe SARS-CoV-2 infection. In TCRdb, the 5' RACE reads were re-called with MiXCR into one record per CDR3 protein. Of approximately 50,000 distinct CDR3 sequences in the sample, less than 15% were seen once. This sample comprised whole blood, obtained at baseline. The source is an adult who was a healthcare worker with PCR-confirmed SARS-CoV-2 infection or an uninfected control (not recorded which). Each CDR3 is given without its conserved first and last residue.

V gene	J gene	CDR3 protein
TRBV20-1	TRBJ2-7	SARASGSNEQY
TRBV20-1	TRBJ1-2	SATGRLISYGYT
TRBV19	TRBJ2-3	ASNMGGGADTQY
TRBV6-4	TRBJ1-2	ASSDPQGAGGYT
TRBV7-9	TRBJ1-2	AGDFRDGPDFLGYT
TRBV20-1	TRBJ1-5	SAETGFSNQPQH
TRBV7-2	TRBJ1-1	ASSPWTGGSTEAF
TRBV5-5	TRBJ1-5	ASSLRGQNQPQH
TRBV4-2	TRBJ2-5	ASSQGAAKETQY
TRBV7-6	TRBJ2-3	ASSPITLGDTQY
TRBV7-2	TRBJ1-4	ASSLAPGRASEKLF
TRBV7-9	TRBJ1-1	AWGWGTEAF
TRBV28	TRBJ1-5	ASSLAYSNQPQH
TRBV10-3	TRBJ2-5	AISEGTGGETQY
TRBV7-3	TRBJ2-1	ASSLTRTTNEQF
TRBV4-3	TRBJ2-5	ASSHQEAGTQY
TRBV20-1	TRBJ2-2	SASGLAANTGELF
TRBV11-2	TRBJ1-5	ASSLGTLQPQH
TRBV12-3/TRBV12-4	TRBJ2-7	ASSSGQGFTYEQY
TRBV19	TRBJ1-5	ASKDEGTGITQPQH
TRBV6-5	TRBJ2-1	ASSQGGQGGNEQF
TRBV11-2	TRBJ2-7	ASSRQGISSYEQY
TRBV4-3	TRBJ2-1	ASSQDGWMFENEQF
TRBV5-1	TRBJ2-7	ASSWTSGPSYEQY
TRBV11-2	TRBJ1-2	ASSFSGGRNYGYT
TRBV11-2	TRBJ2-1	ASSRAAEQF
TRBV6-2/TRBV6-3	TRBJ2-4	ASSYPGTAKNIQY
TRBV14	TRBJ2-1	ASSRGLARGSEQF
TRBV5-4	TRBJ2-7	ASSLALAGAHEQY
TRBV27	TRBJ1-1	ASSFQGYTEVF
TRBV6-5	TRBJ2-7	ASSYWPVAGGRGYEQY
TRBV5-4	TRBJ2-3	ASSLAGFSTDTQY
TRBV7-9	TRBJ1-1	ASSLGGQVSEAF
TRBV6-1	TRBJ2-5	ASSEARRSETQY
TRBV7-2	TRBJ1-2	ASSLGPPGQAHGYT
TRBV25-1	TRBJ1-1	AIGDGPEAF
TRBV25-1	TRBJ2-7	ASSDTSGFSYEQY
TRBV4-2	TRBJ1-5	ASSQRFGVGH
TRBV28	TRBJ2-1	ASGNRKYNEQF
TRBV14	TRBJ2-4	ASSQDVGLGENIQY
TRBV5-1	TRBJ1-1	ASSRDRNTEAF
TRBV20-1	TRBJ2-1	SARPRTGSSYNEQF
TRBV7-9	TRBJ2-7	ASSLIQGTPREQY
TRBV6-6	TRBJ2-3	ASSYSLVADTQY
TRBV18	TRBJ2-3	ASSPGTDTQY
TRBV5-6	TRBJ1-5	ASSYSGMQPQH
TRBV11-2	TRBJ1-4	ASRSPLGDGGEKLF
TRBV20-1	TRBJ2-7	SAPGEGRYEQY
TRBV11-2	TRBJ2-7	ASSLDRDGRFYEQY
TRBV11-2	TRBJ2-1	ASSLGPSSASLPREQF
TRBV6-2/TRBV6-3	TRBJ1-4	ASNAGRLEKLF
TRBV11-3	TRBJ2-5	ASTYPKGDQETQY
TRBV6-2/TRBV6-3	TRBJ2-7	ASSSLTRGSPYEQY
TRBV6-2/TRBV6-3	TRBJ1-1	ASREGQMNTEAF
TRBV28	TRBJ1-2	ASKAGDLSNYGYT
TRBV5-1	TRBJ1-1	ASSLGGRGVNTEAF
TRBV5-6	TRBJ2-7	ASCFLRTGVCEQY
TRBV28	TRBJ2-7	ASSAPGSYEQY
TRBV12-3/TRBV12-4	TRBJ1-2	ASSLQAYGYT
TRBV14	TRBJ1-3	ASSRYRSPSGNTIY